This T cell receptor beta chain stems from a study of OX40 agonist ivuxolimab in advanced cancers. Findings and caveats of the study: There were, on average, more expanded clones in CD8+ T cells than in CD4+. Clonal expansion among partial responders at 0.1-3.0 mg/kg ranked near the lowest.

As concerns this clone: The antigen is undetermined.

CDR3 size: 16 residues. CDR1 and CDR2 (germline): MNHNY, SVGAGI (reference sequence). The junction had 10 bases not matched to a gene; V was cut back by 5 bases and J by 1 base. Data came from immunoSEQ multiplex PCR; TCRdb stores just in-frame clones and leaves some out. The sample consists of fewer than 100,000 clones, roughly 86% of them appearing once. V gene TRBV6-6 combines with J gene TRBJ2-5, with 7 bases matching TRBD2. The source of this sequence is an adult with an advanced solid tumor such as melanoma, head and neck, liver or kidney cancer. The input for sequencing was CD4+ or CD8+ T cells sorted from blood, taken in a trial of the OX40 agonist ivuxolimab. CDR3 residues: CASSQSQGGAQETQYF. CDR3 sequence (DNA): TGTGCCAGCAGTCAGTCCCAGGGAGGGGCCCAAGAGACCCAGTACTTC.